In this sample, the clone carrying this T cell receptor beta chain turned up a few times. Its antigen is as yet unknown. The sample comes from a study of T cells in Graves' hyperthyroidism and ophthalmopathy. The V end was cut by 1 base, the J end by 4 bases, with 16 bases between. Germline V lookup: CDR1 SQVTM, CDR2 ANQGSEA. The CDR3 covers 15 residues. The study, taken as a whole, reports: The blood repertoire included most of the expanded thyroid clonotypes above 0.001. By a 13 V-J model, ophthalmopathy was set apart from stable hyperthyroidism.

Patients between 18 and 65 years old had hyperthyroidism, newly diagnosed and lasting under 2 months. The PBMCs were taken from under 12 ml of fresh peripheral blood. The CDR3 regions of TCR beta were amplified from RNA transcripts. HTBI primers were employed in a first-round RT-PCR of the TCR CDR3. TCRdb reanalysed the multiplex PCR reads using MiXCR and keeps one entry per CDR3 protein. The sample records nearly 750,000 distinct CDR3 sequences, just over 35% being singletons. The TCR sequence derives from a woman in her forties with Graves' hyperthyroidism. The chain couples TRBV29-1 to TRBJ1-2; the D is unclear. The specimen sequenced was blood. Here the CDR3 reads CSVEAGPFPRYGYTF. Written as DNA, the CDR3 is TGCAGCGTTGAAGCCGGTCCGTTTCCGCGCTATGGCTACACCTTC.